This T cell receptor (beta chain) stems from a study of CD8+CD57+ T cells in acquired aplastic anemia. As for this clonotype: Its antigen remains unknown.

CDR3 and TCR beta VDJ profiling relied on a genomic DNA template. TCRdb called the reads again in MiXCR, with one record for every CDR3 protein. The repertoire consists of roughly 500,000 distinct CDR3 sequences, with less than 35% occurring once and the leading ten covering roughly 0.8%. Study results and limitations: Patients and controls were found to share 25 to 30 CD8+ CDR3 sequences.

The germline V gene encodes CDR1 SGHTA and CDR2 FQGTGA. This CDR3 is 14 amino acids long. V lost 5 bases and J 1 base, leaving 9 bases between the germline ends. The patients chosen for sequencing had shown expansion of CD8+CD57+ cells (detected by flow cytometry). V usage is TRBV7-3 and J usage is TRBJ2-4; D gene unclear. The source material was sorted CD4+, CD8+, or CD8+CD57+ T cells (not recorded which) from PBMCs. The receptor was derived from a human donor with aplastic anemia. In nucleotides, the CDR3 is TGTGCCAGCAGCCCGGACGTGGCCAAAAACATTCAGTACTTC. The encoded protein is CASSPDVAKNIQYF.